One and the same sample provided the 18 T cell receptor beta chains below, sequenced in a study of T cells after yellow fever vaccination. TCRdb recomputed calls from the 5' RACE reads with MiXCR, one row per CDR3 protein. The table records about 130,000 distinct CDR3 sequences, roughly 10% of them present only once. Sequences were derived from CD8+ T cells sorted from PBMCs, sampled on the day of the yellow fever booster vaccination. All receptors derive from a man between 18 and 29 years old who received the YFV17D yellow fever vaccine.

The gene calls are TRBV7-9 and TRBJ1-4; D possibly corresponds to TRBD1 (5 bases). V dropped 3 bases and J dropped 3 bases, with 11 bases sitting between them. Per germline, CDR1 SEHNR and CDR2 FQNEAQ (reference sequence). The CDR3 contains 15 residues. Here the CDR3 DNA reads TGTGCCAGCAGCTTCCCAACGGGGGCTAATGAAAAACTGTTTTTT. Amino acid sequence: CASSFPTGANEKLFF. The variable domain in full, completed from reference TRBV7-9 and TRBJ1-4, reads DTGVSQNPRHKITKRGQNVTFRCDPISEHNRLYWYRQTLGQGPEFLTYFQNEAQLEKSRLLSDRFSAERPKGSFSTLEIQRTEQGDSAMYLCASSFPTGANEKLFFGSGTQLSVL.

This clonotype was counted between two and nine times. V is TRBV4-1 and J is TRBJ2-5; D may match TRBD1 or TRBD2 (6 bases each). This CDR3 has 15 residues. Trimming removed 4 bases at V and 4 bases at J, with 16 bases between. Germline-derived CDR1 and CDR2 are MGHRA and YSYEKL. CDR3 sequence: CASSPDPGAGETQYF. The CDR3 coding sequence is TGCGCCAGCAGCCCCGACCCGGGGGCGGGAGAGACCCAGTACTTC.

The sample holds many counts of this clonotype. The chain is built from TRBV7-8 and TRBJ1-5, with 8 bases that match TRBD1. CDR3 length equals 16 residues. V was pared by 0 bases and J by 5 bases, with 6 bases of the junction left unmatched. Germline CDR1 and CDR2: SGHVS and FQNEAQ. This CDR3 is CASSLARQGAYQPQHF. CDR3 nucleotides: TGTGCCAGCAGCTTAGCGAGGCAGGGGGCTTATCAGCCCCAGCATTTT.

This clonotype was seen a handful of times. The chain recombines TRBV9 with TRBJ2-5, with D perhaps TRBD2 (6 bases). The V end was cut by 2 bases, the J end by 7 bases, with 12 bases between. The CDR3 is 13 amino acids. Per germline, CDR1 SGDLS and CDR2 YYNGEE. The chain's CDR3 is CASSVAREATQYF. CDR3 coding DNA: TGTGCCAGCAGCGTCGCCAGGGAGGCGACCCAGTACTTC.

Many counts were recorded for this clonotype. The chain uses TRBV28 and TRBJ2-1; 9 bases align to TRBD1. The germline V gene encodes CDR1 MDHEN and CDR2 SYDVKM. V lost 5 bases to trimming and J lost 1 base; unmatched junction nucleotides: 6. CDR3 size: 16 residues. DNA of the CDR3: TGTGCCAGCAGTGCATACAGGGGGCAATCCTACAATGAGCAGTTCTTC. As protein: CASSAYRGQSYNEQFF.

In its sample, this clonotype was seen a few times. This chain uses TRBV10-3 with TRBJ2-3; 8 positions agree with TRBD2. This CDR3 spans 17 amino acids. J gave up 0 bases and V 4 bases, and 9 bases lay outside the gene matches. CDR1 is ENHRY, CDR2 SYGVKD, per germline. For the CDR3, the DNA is TGTGCCATCAGTGGCCCCTCTCTAGCGGGCAGCACAGATACGCAGTATTTT. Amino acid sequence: CAISGPSLAGSTDTQYF.

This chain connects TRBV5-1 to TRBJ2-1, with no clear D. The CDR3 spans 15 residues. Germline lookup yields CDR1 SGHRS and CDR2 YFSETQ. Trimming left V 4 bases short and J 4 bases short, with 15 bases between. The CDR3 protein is CASSGPKTLYNEQFF. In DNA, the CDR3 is TGCGCCAGCAGCGGGCCTAAGACCCTATACAATGAGCAGTTCTTC.

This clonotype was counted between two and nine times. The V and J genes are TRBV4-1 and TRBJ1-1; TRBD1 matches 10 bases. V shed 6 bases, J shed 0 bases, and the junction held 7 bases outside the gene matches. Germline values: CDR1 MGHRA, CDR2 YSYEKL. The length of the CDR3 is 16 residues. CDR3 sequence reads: CASRAPGTGVNTEAFF. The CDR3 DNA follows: TGCGCCAGCAGAGCCCCCGGGACAGGGGTGAACACTGAAGCTTTCTTT.

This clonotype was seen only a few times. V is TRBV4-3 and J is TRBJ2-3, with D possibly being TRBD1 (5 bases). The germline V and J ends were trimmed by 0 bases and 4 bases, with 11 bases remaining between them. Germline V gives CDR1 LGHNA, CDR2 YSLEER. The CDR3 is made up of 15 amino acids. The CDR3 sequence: CASSQDTARADTQYF. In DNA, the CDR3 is TGCGCCAGCAGCCAAGATACCGCCAGGGCAGATACGCAGTATTTT.

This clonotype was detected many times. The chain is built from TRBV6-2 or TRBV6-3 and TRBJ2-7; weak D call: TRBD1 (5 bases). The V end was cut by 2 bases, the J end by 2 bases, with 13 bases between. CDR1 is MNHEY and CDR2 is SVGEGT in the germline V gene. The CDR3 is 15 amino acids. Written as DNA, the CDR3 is TGTGCCAGCAGTTACGGTCCACAGGACCCCTACGAGCAGTACGTC. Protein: CASSYGPQDPYEQYV.

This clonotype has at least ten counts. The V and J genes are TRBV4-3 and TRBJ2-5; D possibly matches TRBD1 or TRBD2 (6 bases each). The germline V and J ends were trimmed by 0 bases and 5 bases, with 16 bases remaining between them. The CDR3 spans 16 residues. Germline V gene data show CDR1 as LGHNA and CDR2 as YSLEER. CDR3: CASSQDYEGGHETQYF. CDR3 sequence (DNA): TGCGCCAGCAGCCAAGATTATGAGGGGGGTCATGAGACCCAGTACTTC.

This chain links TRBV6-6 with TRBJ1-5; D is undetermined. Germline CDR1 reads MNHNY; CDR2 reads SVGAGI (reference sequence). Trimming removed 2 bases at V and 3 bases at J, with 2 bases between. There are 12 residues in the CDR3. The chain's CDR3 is CASSYTNQPQHF. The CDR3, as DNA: TGTGCCAGCAGTTACACCAATCAGCCCCAGCATTTT.

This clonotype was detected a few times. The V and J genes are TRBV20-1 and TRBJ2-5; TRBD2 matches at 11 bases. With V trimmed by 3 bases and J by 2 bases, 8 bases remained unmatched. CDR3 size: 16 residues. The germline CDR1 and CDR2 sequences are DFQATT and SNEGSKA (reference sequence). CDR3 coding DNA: TGCAGTGCTAGGGTGCTAGCGGGGGGAAGTCAAGAGACCCAGTACTTC. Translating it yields CSARVLAGGSQETQYF.

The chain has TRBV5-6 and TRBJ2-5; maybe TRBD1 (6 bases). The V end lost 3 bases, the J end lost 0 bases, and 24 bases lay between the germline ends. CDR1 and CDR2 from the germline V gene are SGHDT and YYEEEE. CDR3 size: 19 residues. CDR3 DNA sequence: TGTGCCAGCAGCTCCTTTACCCCCGGGACACGGGTCGACCAAGAGACCCAGTACTTC. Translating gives CASSSFTPGTRVDQETQYF.

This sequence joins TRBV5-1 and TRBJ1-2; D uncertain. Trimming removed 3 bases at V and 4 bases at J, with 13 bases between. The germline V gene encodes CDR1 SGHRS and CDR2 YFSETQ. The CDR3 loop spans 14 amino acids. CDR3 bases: TGCGCCAGCAGCTGGAGGACCGCCGGCTATGGCTACACCTTC. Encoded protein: CASSWRTAGYGYTF.

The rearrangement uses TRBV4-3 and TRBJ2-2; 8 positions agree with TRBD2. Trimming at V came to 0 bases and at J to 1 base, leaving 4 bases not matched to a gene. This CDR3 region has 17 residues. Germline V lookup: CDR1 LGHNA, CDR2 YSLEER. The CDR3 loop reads CASSQDWLAGNTGELFF. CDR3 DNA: TGCGCCAGCAGCCAAGATTGGCTAGCGGGGAACACCGGGGAGCTGTTTTTT.

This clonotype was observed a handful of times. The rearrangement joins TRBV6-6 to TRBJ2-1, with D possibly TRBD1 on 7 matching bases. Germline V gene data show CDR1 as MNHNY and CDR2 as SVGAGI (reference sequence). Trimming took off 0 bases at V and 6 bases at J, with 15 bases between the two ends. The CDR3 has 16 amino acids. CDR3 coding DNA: TGTGCCAGCAGTTACTCGGGACAGCCCGGGGGCAATGAGCAGTTCTTC. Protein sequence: CASSYSGQPGGNEQFF.

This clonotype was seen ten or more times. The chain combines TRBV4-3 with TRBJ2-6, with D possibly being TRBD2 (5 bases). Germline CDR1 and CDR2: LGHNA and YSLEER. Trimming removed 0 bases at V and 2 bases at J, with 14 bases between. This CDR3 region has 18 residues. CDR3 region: CASSQDKRTGTGANVLTF. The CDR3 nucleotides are TGCGCCAGCAGCCAAGATAAGCGGACGGGCACTGGGGCCAACGTCCTGACTTTC.